This T cell receptor (beta chain) derives from a study of beta chain features in type 1 diabetes. Losses at the gene ends were 6 bases for V and 2 bases for J; bases not matched to a gene: 7. The CDR3 has 15 residues. Germline V gene data show CDR1 as SGHDN and CDR2 as FVKESK. In the case of this clone: The antigen is not known.

Findings and caveats of the study: Within each of all four CD4+ subsets, Type 1 diabetes patients had TCRB CDR3s that were moderately but significantly shorter. Type 1 diabetes patients showed fewer insertions and more deletions at VDJ junctions.

Donors underwent one heparinised blood draw, 95 to 150 mL on average. Expressed TCRB transcripts were sequenced, since all the RNA that had been isolated was reverse transcribed. The read count averaged around 4 million across naive, central memory and regulatory T cell samples. Data came from immunoSEQ multiplex PCR; TCRdb stores just in-frame clones and leaves some out. Of 15,000 or so clones in the sample, approximately 68% are singletons; the top ten hold 2% to 2.5%. The chain carries TRBV14 and TRBJ2-1, with TRBD2 matching over 7 bases. This clonotype was sampled from a man aged 25 to 45 with type 1 diabetes. The sample was Tregs from blood. Here the CDR3 DNA reads TGTGCCAGCAGTTACCAGGCGGGGGCCTACAATGAGCAGTTCTTC. Its protein product is CASSYQAGAYNEQFF.